These 12 T cell receptor beta chains originate from one sample sequenced in a study of T cells in Graves' hyperthyroidism and ophthalmopathy. What was amplified from RNA transcripts were TCR beta CDR3 regions. The HTBI primer set was used in a first-round RT-PCR of the TCR CDR3. TCRdb fed the multiplex PCR reads into MiXCR, producing one record per CDR3 protein. The table includes hundreds of thousands of distinct CDR3 sequences, under 45% detected once. Sequenced sample: blood. These receptors originate from a woman aged 40-49 years with Graves' hyperthyroidism.

The chain uses TRBV15 and TRBJ1-5; D gene ambiguous. This CDR3 has 14 residues. Germline V gives CDR1 LNHNV, CDR2 YYDKDF (reference sequence). V lost 3 bases to trimming and J lost 11 bases, with 17 bases between them. CDR3 nucleotide sequence: TGTGCCACCAGCAGTCGGGAGTCCAGCGAGACCCAGCATTTT. This encodes CATSSRESSETQHF.

This clonotype has at least ten counts. The junction and the germline gene differ at one end; a read error may be behind it. The rearrangement links TRBV10-3 to TRBJ1-4; D call uncertain. The germline V gene encodes CDR1 ENHRY and CDR2 SYGVKD. The CDR3 extends over 14 amino acids. For the CDR3, the DNA is TGTGCCAGCAGTGAGGCTGTGTGGGATGAAAAACTGTTTTTT. This translates into CASSEAVWDEKLFF.

This clonotype was recorded a few times. One base away lies a much larger clone, so this may be a sequencing read error. The chain links TRBV6-2 or TRBV6-3 to TRBJ2-7; 7 bases align to TRBD1. The CDR3 is 12 amino acids. V was pared by 6 bases and J by 3 bases, with 2 bases of the junction left unmatched. The germline V gene has CDR1 MNHEY and CDR2 SVGEGT. DNA of the CDR3: TGTGCCAGCAGGGGGACAGTCTACGAGCAGTACTTC. Translation: CASRGTVYEQYF.

This clonotype was seen many times. This chain uses TRBV7-8 with TRBJ1-4, with TRBD1 as a possible D gene (5 bases). CDR3 length equals 17 residues. CDR1 and CDR2 from the germline V gene are SGHVS and FQNEAQ. Trimming removed 5 bases from V and 6 bases from J, with 22 bases in between. CDR3 sequence: CASSATRLVGVDEKLFF. The CDR3 region has the DNA TGTGCCAGCAGCGCCACACGTCTCGTAGGGGTGGATGAAAAACTGTTTTTT.

There are many counts of this clonotype. V usage is TRBV10-3 and J usage is TRBJ2-2, with D maybe TRBD1 (5 bases). Trimming cost V 7 bases and J 7 bases, with 10 bases left between them. Germline CDR1 reads ENHRY; CDR2 reads SYGVKD. CDR3 length equals 12 residues. CDR3 residues: CAITQGHGELFF. The CDR3 DNA is TGTGCCATCACCCAGGGTCACGGGGAGCTGTTTTTT.

This chain uses TRBV2 with TRBJ1-6; maybe TRBD1 (5 bases). Between the trimmed V and J ends, which lost 6 bases and 2 bases, there was a span of 17 bases. The germline V gene has CDR1 SNHLY and CDR2 FYNNEI. This CDR3 spans 17 amino acids. CDR3 DNA sequence: TGTGCCAGCAGGAGTCTTATTAGGGGACCCTATAATTCACCCCTCCACTTT. This translates into CASRSLIRGPYNSPLHF.

On this clonotype: At one end the junction does not follow the germline gene, possibly because of a read error. The rearrangement links TRBV7-9 to TRBJ1-1; 11 bases agree with TRBD1. The germline V gene encodes CDR1 SEHNR and CDR2 FQNEAQ (reference sequence). The CDR3 length is 16 residues. The CDR3 DNA is TGCGCCAGCAGCTCCGGGACAGGGGGGTGGGACACTGAAGCTTTCTTT. Its translation: CASSSGTGGWDTEAFF.

This clonotype turned up a few times. An end of the junction differs from the germline gene, which may be a read error. The V and J genes are TRBV12-3 or TRBV12-4 and TRBJ2-5, with 11 bases identical to TRBD2. This CDR3 contains 12 residues. In nucleotides, the CDR3 is TGTGCCAGCAGTTTCTCACTAGCGGGAGTTTCTTTC. Protein product: CASSFSLAGVSF.

Ten or more counts support this clonotype. The chain joins TRBV3-1 to TRBJ1-2, with D possibly TRBD1 on 5 matching bases. Between the trimmed V and J ends, which lost 0 bases and 8 bases, there was a span of 13 bases. In germline, CDR1 is LGHDT, CDR2 YNNKEL (reference sequence). CDR3 length: 14 residues. The CDR3, as DNA: TGTGCCAGCAGCCAAGATACGGCAGGGTACGGCTACACCTTC. It encodes CASSQDTAGYGYTF.

This clonotype was detected only a few times. At one end, the junction sequence differs from germline, possibly due to a read error. V gene TRBV5-4 combines with J gene TRBJ2-5; 7 bases are a match to TRBD1. The V gene's germline CDR1 is SGHNT and CDR2 YYREEE (reference sequence). The CDR3 consists of 17 residues. The CDR3 is CAGSSEGQPAGQETQYF. The CDR3 nucleotides are TGTGCCGGCAGCTCTGAGGGACAGCCCGCCGGGCAAGAGACCCAGTACTTC.

As to this clonotype: Possible read error: a much larger clone is one base away. The conserved final phenylalanine or tryptophan is absent from the CDR3, which likely points to a read error. V is TRBV7-2 and J is TRBJ1-1; D gene ambiguous. Germline CDR1 is SGHTA and CDR2 is FQGNSA. Trimming cost V 7 bases and J 1 base, with 10 bases left between them. The CDR3 is 13 amino acids. The CDR3 sequence is CASTRSQNTEAFS. The CDR3 region has the DNA TGTGCCAGCACCCGCAGCCAGAACACTGAAGCTTTCTCT.

A remark on this clonotype: This may be a read error, as it is one base from a much larger clone. The chain uses TRBV7-9 and TRBJ1-6; D may be TRBD1 (5 bases). The CDR3 loop spans 14 amino acids. CDR1 and CDR2 (germline): SEHNR, FQNEAQ (reference sequence). The V and J ends lost 5 bases and 10 bases respectively, with 15 bases between them. CDR3 DNA sequence: TGTGCCAGCAGCAGGGACCTAAGGGAGTCACCCCTCCACTTT. Translating gives CASSRDLRESPLHF. The full variable domain, in which reference TRBV7-9 and TRBJ1-6 provide the parts outside the CDR3, is DTGVSQNPRHKITKRGQNVTFRCDPISEHNRLYWYRQTLGQGPEFLTYFQNEAQLEKSRLLSDRFSAERPKGSFSTLEIQRTEQGDSAMYLCASSRDLRESPLHFGNGTRLTVT.